This T cell receptor beta chain was obtained from a study of T cells in Graves' hyperthyroidism and ophthalmopathy. Study-wide context: Before treatment of any kind, peripheral blood was taken at initial diagnosis. Study findings and constraints: It was a median around seven months before onset that the model predicted ophthalmopathy.

Uncontrolled infection, other autoimmune disease, pregnancy or lactation barred patients from enrollment. The authors obtained PBMCs from about 9 ml of fresh peripheral blood. The length of the CDR3 is 14 residues. V was trimmed by 6 bases and J by 0 bases, leaving 11 bases between them. Germline V gene lookup returns CDR1 MNHEY and CDR2 SMNVEV (reference sequence). TCR beta CDR3 regions were amplified from RNA transcripts. TCR CDR3 regions were first amplified by RT-PCR with HTBI primers. TCRdb redid the calling of the multiplex PCR reads with MiXCR, one entry per CDR3 protein. The sample lists around 420,000 distinct CDR3 sequences, 15% to 19% occurring once. The sample holds many counts of this clonotype. Antigen: not known.

The chain is built from TRBV27 and TRBJ1-1; no clear D. This TCR came from a woman aged 18-35 years with Graves' hyperthyroidism. Specimen: blood. CDR3 DNA sequence: TGTGCCAGCAGCAAAGGAAATATGAACACTGAAGCTTTCTTT. This gives the protein CASSKGNMNTEAFF.